This entry lists 12 T cell receptor beta chains sequenced from one sample in a study of blood T cells in healthy people across ages. For the second PCR, which ran for about 6 to 12 cycles, a sample-barcoded 5' primer and a J-beta primer mix were used. TCRdb re-derived calls from the 5' RACE reads in MiXCR, one entry per CDR3 protein. The sample has over 450,000 distinct CDR3 sequences, less than 25% seen once. The data were also submitted as part of a second study, on T cells of mothers and their children.

Sequenced: blood. The receptor source for this set is a boy younger than 18 in good health.

V is TRBV29-1 and J is TRBJ2-1; D is uncertain. This CDR3 has 10 amino acids. Trimming shortened V by 5 bases and J by 6 bases, and 5 bases separated the two germline ends. The germline V gene has CDR1 SQVTM and CDR2 ANQGSEA. The CDR3 DNA reads as TGCAGCGTTCGGGCCAATGAGCAGTTCTTC. Its translation: CSVRANEQFF.

The rearrangement links TRBV3-1 to TRBJ2-5, with D possibly matching TRBD1 (6 bases). From germline, CDR1 is LGHDT and CDR2 YNNKEL (reference sequence). V was cut by 0 bases and J by 5 bases, with 16 bases left in between. The CDR3 sequence is 16 residues long. The CDR3 region has the DNA TGTGCCAGCAGCCAAGATAGGGGGACGTTTCCGGAGACCCAGTACTTC. This gives the protein CASSQDRGTFPETQYF.

A few counts support this clonotype. V gene TRBV12-3 or TRBV12-4 combines with J gene TRBJ2-1; D unresolved. Trimming left V 1 base short and J 7 bases short, with 8 bases between. The CDR3 is made up of 13 amino acids. Here the CDR3 DNA reads TGTGCCAGCAGTTTAGAAATAGAAAATGAGCAGTTCTTC. This translates into CASSLEIENEQFF.

The chain carries TRBV10-3 and TRBJ2-2; TRBD2 aligns across 7 bases. Trimming took 4 bases from V and 0 from J; bases not matched to a gene: 8. Germline CDR1 ENHRY, CDR2 SYGVKD. The CDR3 length is 17 residues. In nucleotides, the CDR3 is TGTGCCATCAGTGTGGGGGGGGAGTGGACGAACACCGGGGAGCTGTTTTTT. This gives the protein CAISVGGEWTNTGELFF.

The table lists this clonotype with a few counts. The chain combines TRBV7-9 with TRBJ2-5, with D perhaps matching TRBD2 (6 bases). Germline V lookup: CDR1 SEHNR, CDR2 FQNEAQ (reference sequence). The V gene lost 8 bases and the J gene lost 3 bases, with 10 bases spanning the gap. The CDR3 extends over 12 amino acids. CDR3 residues: CASGGLEETQYF. The CDR3 DNA follows: TGTGCCAGCGGGGGACTGGAAGAGACCCAGTACTTC.

This clonotype was observed a handful of times. The chain recombines TRBV24-1 with TRBJ2-5; 9 nucleotides agree with TRBD1. V trimming: 1 base; J trimming: 4 bases; junction bases outside the gene matches: 3. The germline gives CDR1 KGHDR, CDR2 SFDVKD. The CDR3 consists of 15 residues. CDR3 amino acids: CATSDLTQGAETQYF. For the CDR3, the DNA is TGTGCCACCAGTGATTTAACACAGGGGGCAGAGACCCAGTACTTC.

This clonotype occurred a few times. This chain connects TRBV20-1 to TRBJ1-4; D ambiguous. CDR1 and CDR2 from the germline V gene are DFQATT and SNEGSKA (reference sequence). V was cut by 3 bases and J by 0 bases, with 14 bases left in between. This CDR3 comprises 16 residues. DNA of the CDR3: TGCAGTGCTAGGGACGGAGGGTCGACAACTAATGAAAAACTGTTTTTT. It specifies CSARDGGSTTNEKLFF.

This clonotype has a handful of counts. The gene calls are TRBV7-9 and TRBJ2-1, with TRBD1 matching 10 bases. The V and J ends lost 4 bases and 6 bases, in that order; junction bases with no gene match: 9. Germline CDR1 SEHNR, CDR2 FQNEAQ (reference sequence). This CDR3 spans 16 amino acids. CDR3 protein: CASSWWDRGWVNEQFF. As DNA, the CDR3 is TGTGCCAGCAGCTGGTGGGACAGGGGTTGGGTCAATGAGCAGTTCTTC.

This sequence joins TRBV27 and TRBJ1-2; no reliable D call. Trimming removed 6 bases at V and 2 bases at J, with 19 bases between. CDR3 size: 16 residues. Germline assignment: CDR1 MNHEY and CDR2 SMNVEV (reference sequence). In DNA, the CDR3 is TGTGCCAGCAGCCGAAGAGGGCAAAACCGGAACTATGGCTACACCTTC. Translation: CASSRRGQNRNYGYTF.

The chain recombines TRBV2 with TRBJ2-7, with TRBD2 matching 11 bases. The CDR3 is 17 amino acids. With V trimmed by 5 bases and J by 0 bases, 9 bases remained unmatched. From germline, CDR1 is SNHLY and CDR2 FYNNEI. The CDR3 spells CASSSPSGGLSSYEQYF. The CDR3 coding sequence is TGTGCCAGCAGTAGTCCTAGCGGGGGGCTTAGCTCCTACGAGCAGTACTTC.

This chain links TRBV20-1 with TRBJ2-5; D uncertain. Germline CDR1 and CDR2: DFQATT and SNEGSKA (reference sequence). The CDR3 contains 11 residues. The germline V and J ends were trimmed by 3 bases and 6 bases, with 8 bases remaining between them. As DNA, the CDR3 is TGCAGTGCTAGCCCCGACCAGACCCAGTACTTC. Protein: CSASPDQTQYF.

This chain uses TRBV27 with TRBJ2-1, with D possibly matching TRBD1 (6 bases). The germline V and J ends were trimmed by 4 bases and 8 bases, with 15 bases remaining between them. This CDR3 is built from 14 residues. From germline, CDR1 is MNHEY and CDR2 SMNVEV (reference sequence). The CDR3 is CASSSRDISYEQFF. The CDR3 region has the DNA TGTGCCAGCAGTTCGAGGGACATTTCCTATGAGCAGTTCTTC.